These 27 T cell receptor beta chains share one sample of origin, sequenced in a study of response to subunit inactivated influenza vaccine. One entry per CDR3 protein results from TCRdb running MiXCR on the RT-PCR reads. The sample carries fewer than 800,000 distinct CDR3 sequences, approximately 14% recorded once. Source: PBMCs from blood, taken 11 to 12 days after vaccination. Every receptor here comes from a man aged 50-59 years who received an inactivated influenza vaccine.

This clonotype was found a few times. The chain uses TRBV12-3 or TRBV12-4 and TRBJ2-1; D remains ambiguous. The CDR3 length is 13 residues. The V end lost 4 bases, the J end lost 8 bases, and 12 bases lay between the germline ends. The CDR3 loop is CASSYPFGYEQFF. For the CDR3, the DNA is TGTGCCAGCAGTTACCCCTTTGGCTATGAGCAGTTCTTC.

The chain has TRBV29-1 and TRBJ2-3; 10 bases are shared with TRBD1. The CDR3 covers 16 residues. Germline CDR1 is SQVTM and CDR2 is ANQGSEA. V dropped 2 bases and J dropped 5; count of bases not matched to a gene: 10. CDR3 DNA: TGCAGCGTTGAAACCTGGGGGACAGGGGTTGGAGATACGCAGTATTTT. Its translation is CSVETWGTGVGDTQYF.

The chain joins TRBV7-3 to TRBJ2-3; D may correspond to TRBD1 or TRBD2 (5 bases each). Looked up from germline, CDR1 is SGHTA and CDR2 is FQGTGA. CDR3 length equals 16 residues. The ends were cut back, 5 bases at V and 3 bases at J, with 18 bases in the middle. The CDR3 protein is CASSEAGHRGTDTQYF. The CDR3, as DNA: TGTGCCAGCAGCGAAGCCGGACACAGAGGGACAGATACGCAGTATTTT.

The table lists this clonotype with a few counts. The genes are TRBV27 and TRBJ2-3; a weak D match, TRBD1 (5 bases). Germline values: CDR1 MNHEY, CDR2 SMNVEV (reference sequence). Trimming shortened V by 6 bases and J by 6 bases, and 13 bases separated the two germline ends. This CDR3 spans 13 amino acids. The CDR3 loop reads CASRGPNSDTQYF. The DNA for the CDR3 is TGTGCCAGCAGGGGGCCGAATTCGGATACGCAGTATTTT.

This clonotype has only a few counts. The V call is TRBV4-2, the J call TRBJ2-3; D tentatively reads TRBD1 or TRBD2 (5 bases each). This CDR3 is 14 amino acids long. Germline loops: CDR1 LGHNA, CDR2 YNFKEQ. Trimming pared 1 base from V and 1 base from J, leaving 6 bases between. CDR3 nucleotide sequence: TGTGCCAGCAGCCAAGTGGGACGCACAGATACGCAGTATTTT. The encoded protein is CASSQVGRTDTQYF.

The chain employs TRBV7-9 and TRBJ2-2; D unresolved. Germline lookup yields CDR1 SEHNR and CDR2 FQNEAQ (reference sequence). The CDR3 extends over 14 amino acids. The V gene lost 8 bases and the J gene lost 7 bases, with 17 bases spanning the gap. The CDR3 DNA is TGTGCCAGCGTTCAGCCGATCACGGGCGGGGAGCTGTTTTTT. Its translation is CASVQPITGGELFF.

This clonotype has ten or more counts. The chain joins TRBV7-4 to TRBJ2-3; 11 bases are a match to TRBD2. V shed 3 bases and J 0 bases; nucleotides not matched to a gene: 26. The CDR3 extends over 24 amino acids. The germline V gene has CDR1 SGHVT and CDR2 SQSDAQ. The CDR3 protein is CASSFPLPGQGLAAFLSSTDTQYF. CDR3 coding DNA: TGTGCCAGCAGCTTCCCTCTCCCGGGACAGGGACTAGCGGCATTTCTTTCTAGCACAGATACGCAGTATTTT.

V and J are TRBV4-1 and TRBJ1-5; D ambiguous. The V gene's germline CDR1 is MGHRA and CDR2 YSYEKL. The CDR3 has 14 residues. V was pared by 0 bases and J by 7 bases, with 10 bases between. The CDR3 is CASSQDRVGQPQHF. The DNA for the CDR3 is TGCGCCAGCAGCCAAGATAGGGTTGGGCAGCCCCAGCATTTT.

This clonotype was counted a few times. The rearrangement links TRBV10-3 to TRBJ2-2, with D uncertain. The CDR3 consists of 12 residues. Germline V lookup: CDR1 ENHRY, CDR2 SYGVKD. V was cut by 4 bases and J by 6 bases, with 6 bases left in between. The CDR3 coding sequence is TGTGCCATCAGTGGGGGTCCCGGGGAGCTGTTTTTT. As protein: CAISGGPGELFF.

This clonotype has a handful of counts. This sequence joins TRBV6-2 or TRBV6-3 and TRBJ2-7; D call uncertain. Germline V lookup: CDR1 MNHEY, CDR2 SVGEGT. Trimming shortened V by 0 bases and J by 5 bases, and 11 bases separated the two germline ends. The CDR3 sequence is 14 residues long. DNA of the CDR3: TGTGCCAGCAGTTACTCGAGAAGGTTCGACGAGCAGTACTTC. Residues: CASSYSRRFDEQYF.

This clonotype was observed at least ten times. V usage is TRBV9 and J usage is TRBJ2-5; 8 nucleotides agree with TRBD1. The J segment lost 1 base and the V segment lost 1 base, leaving 6 bases of the junction unmatched. Looked up from germline, CDR1 is SGDLS and CDR2 is YYNGEE. CDR3 length: 16 residues. CDR3 bases: TGTGCCAGCAGCGTAAGCCCGGGACAGGCCCAAGAGACCCAGTACTTC. Its protein is CASSVSPGQAQETQYF.

This chain connects TRBV27 to TRBJ1-1; no definite D call. This CDR3 is built from 17 residues. V was shortened by 2 bases and J by 4 bases, with 20 bases between the two germline ends. Germline V gene lookup returns CDR1 MNHEY and CDR2 SMNVEV (reference sequence). Here the CDR3 reads CASSLKPTGLGSTEAFF. CDR3 sequence (DNA): TGTGCCAGCAGTTTAAAGCCTACGGGCCTCGGTAGCACTGAAGCTTTCTTT.

As for this clonotype: Sequence at one end of the junction differs from germline and may be a read error. This chain joins TRBV7-9 and TRBJ2-7, with 11 positions matching TRBD1. Germline CDR1 and CDR2: SEHNR and FQNEAQ (reference sequence). This CDR3 has 14 amino acids. The CDR3 protein is CASSSGTGGYGQYF. CDR3 bases: TGTGCCAGCAGCTCCGGGACAGGGGGGTACGGGCAGTACTTC.

The chain links TRBV5-1 to TRBJ1-4; D perhaps matches TRBD1 (6 bases). The germline gives CDR1 SGHRS, CDR2 YFSETQ. The CDR3 is 13 amino acids. Trimming left V 3 bases short and J 5 bases short, with 8 bases between. The CDR3 sequence: CASSWGPNEKLFF. The DNA of the CDR3 is TGCGCCAGCAGCTGGGGGCCCAATGAAAAACTGTTTTTT.

This clonotype was counted many times. V is TRBV12-3 or TRBV12-4 and J is TRBJ2-7, with D unresolved. CDR3 length: 13 residues. V was shortened by 6 bases and J by 7 bases, with 16 bases between the two germline ends. The CDR3 DNA reads as TGTGCCAGCAGACCCGACACGATCGGGGAGCAGTACTTC. Amino acids: CASRPDTIGEQYF.

At least ten counts were recorded for this clonotype. The chain has TRBV5-1 and TRBJ2-7, with unresolved D. The CDR3 has 13 residues. Germline V gene data show CDR1 as SGHRS and CDR2 as YFSETQ. The V gene lost 4 bases and the J gene lost 5 bases, with 13 bases spanning the gap. The CDR3, as DNA: TGCGCCAGCAGCCTGATGGTGTCGGACGAGCAGTACTTC. It is translated as CASSLMVSDEQYF. Combining the CDR3 with reference TRBV5-1 and TRBJ2-7 gives the whole variable domain KAGVTQTPRYLIKTRGQQVTLSCSPISGHRSVSWYQQTPGQGLQFLFEYFSETQRNKGNFPGRFSGRQFSNSRSEMNVSTLELGDSALYLCASSLMVSDEQYFGPGTRLTVT.

J is TRBJ2-2 and V is TRBV7-2, with TRBD2 matching over 7 bases. CDR3 size: 13 residues. Unmatched junction bases numbered 4, after V lost 9 bases and J lost 3 bases. Germline V gives CDR1 SGHTA, CDR2 FQGNSA. CDR3 nucleotide sequence: TGTGCCAGTGGGGACTACTACACCGGGGAGCTGTTTTTT. Translation: CASGDYYTGELFF.

This clonotype was picked up many times. The genes are TRBV7-2 and TRBJ2-3; 8 positions match TRBD2. CDR1 is SGHTA and CDR2 is FQGNSA in the germline V gene. The junction had 4 bases not matched to a gene; V was cut back by 5 bases and J by 0 bases. The CDR3 runs 15 residues. The CDR3 region is CASSPSGLSTDTQYF. DNA of the CDR3: TGTGCCAGCAGCCCTAGCGGGCTTAGCACAGATACGCAGTATTTT.

This clonotype occurred many times. The CDR3 reads CASSLFTGSSYNEQFF. In nucleotides, the CDR3 is TGTGCCAGCAGCTTGTTTACAGGGAGCTCCTACAATGAGCAGTTCTTC. The chain carries TRBV5-5 and TRBJ2-1, with TRBD1 as a possible D gene (6 bases). Deletions cut 1 base from V and 0 bases from J, with 11 bases between. The germline V gene encodes CDR1 SGHKS and CDR2 YYEKEE (reference sequence). The CDR3 runs 16 residues.

In its sample, this clonotype was seen a few times. V gene TRBV27 combines with J gene TRBJ1-5, with D tentatively TRBD1 (5 bases). Trimming took 1 base from V and 2 from J, leaving 9 bases between them. The length of the CDR3 is 15 residues. Germline-derived CDR1 and CDR2 are MNHEY and SMNVEV (reference sequence). The CDR3 loop is CASSLFGRGNQPQHF. Here the CDR3 DNA reads TGTGCCAGCAGTTTATTCGGCAGGGGCAATCAGCCCCAGCATTTT.

This clonotype was counted only a few times. This chain joins TRBV6-5 and TRBJ1-1; tentatively, D is TRBD1 (6 bases). V lost 0 bases to trimming and J lost 4 bases, with 12 bases between them. The CDR3 is 15 amino acids. Looked up from germline, CDR1 is MNHEY and CDR2 is SVGAGI. CDR3 nucleotides: TGTGCCAGCAGTTACTCGTTACAGGGAGTCACTGAAGCTTTCTTT. Translation: CASSYSLQGVTEAFF.

The chain uses TRBV6-5 and TRBJ2-2; TRBD2 is a possible D gene (5 bases). From germline, CDR1 is MNHEY and CDR2 SVGAGI. Deletions cut 1 base from V and 0 bases from J, with 6 bases between. The CDR3 extends over 15 amino acids. The CDR3 DNA reads TGTGCCAGCAGTTACTGGACTGCGAACACCGGGGAGCTGTTTTTT. Translation: CASSYWTANTGELFF.

The chain uses TRBV12-3 or TRBV12-4 and TRBJ2-3, with 8 bases fitting TRBD2. CDR3 length: 15 residues. After removal of 6 bases from V and 4 bases from J, the junction contained 9 bases not matched to a gene. CDR3 DNA sequence: TGTGCCAGCAGCAGAGCCGGGACTAGGCCAGATACGCAGTATTTT. This gives the protein CASSRAGTRPDTQYF.

The rearrangement uses TRBV4-1 and TRBJ2-7, with D possibly matching TRBD1 (5 bases). The CDR3 runs to 13 residues. V lost 1 base to trimming and J lost 6 bases, with 10 bases between them. Germline CDR1 MGHRA, CDR2 YSYEKL. CDR3 loop: CASSQGQWGEQYF. The CDR3 coding sequence is TGCGCCAGCAGCCAAGGACAGTGGGGCGAGCAGTACTTC.

This chain joins TRBV3-1 and TRBJ2-1, with D maybe TRBD2 (5 bases). This CDR3 region has 17 residues. Trimming left V 4 bases short and J 6 bases short, with 22 bases between. Germline V gene data show CDR1 as LGHDT and CDR2 as YNNKEL (reference sequence). CDR3 nucleotides: TGTGCCAGCAGCCCTTTCAGAGGACCCGAGGCGGGCAATGAGCAGTTCTTC. Translating gives CASSPFRGPEAGNEQFF.

CDR3 loop: CASSELREAGELFF. The CDR3 region has the DNA TGTGCCAGCAGTGAACTGAGGGAGGCCGGGGAGCTGTTTTTT. This chain joins TRBV6-1 and TRBJ2-2; TRBD2 is a possible D gene (6 bases). Trimming left V 2 bases short and J 6 bases short, with 10 bases between. The germline V gene encodes CDR1 MNHNS and CDR2 SASEGT. CDR3 length equals 14 residues.

The table lists this clonotype with many counts. The CDR3 sequence is CAISESGVGTEAFF. CDR3 sequence (DNA): TGTGCCATCAGTGAGTCGGGGGTTGGCACTGAAGCTTTCTTT. V is TRBV10-3 and J is TRBJ1-1, with a tentative D call TRBD1 (5 bases). Germline V gene data show CDR1 as ENHRY and CDR2 as SYGVKD. V was trimmed by 0 bases and J by 4 bases, leaving 9 bases between them. The CDR3 runs 14 residues.